A selection of T cell receptor beta chains follows, all from one sample in a study of blood T cell repertoires in COVID-19. Repertoires were generated with immunoSEQ multiplex PCR, while TCRdb's copy carries only in-frame clones and drops some. The repertoire has roughly 77,000 clones, 75% to 90% of them found once; the top ten carry about 7%. Sequencing was done on a sample of peripheral blood. The receptors were sampled from a woman older than 75 with active COVID-19. The CDR3 runs from the conserved cysteine through the conserved F or W. A D gene is named only where the DNA matches it firmly. Size is stated for part of the rows, as once, few or many counts, or as a class when the clone is expanded.

j_call d_call v_call clone_size cdr3_aa cdr3_nt
TRBJ2-7 - TRBV7-2 once CASSLGAETYEQYF TGTGCCAGCAGCTTAGGGGCAGAAACATACGAGCAGTACTTC
TRBJ1-2 TRBD1 TRBV24-1 - CATSDPRTGNYGYTF TGTGCCACCAGTGACCCTAGGACAGGGAACTATGGCTACACCTTC
TRBJ2-3 TRBD2 TRBV4-3 - CASSQARTSGTDTQYF TGCGCCAGCAGCCAGGCCCGGACTAGCGGCACAGATACGCAGTATTTT
TRBJ2-1 - TRBV28 - CASSPYTTANEQFF TGTGCCAGCAGTCCCTATACTACTGCCAATGAGCAGTTCTTC
TRBJ2-7 TRBD2 TRBV3-1/TRBV3-2 - CASSPRTSGERYF TGTGCCAGCAGCCCACGTACTAGCGGGGAAAGGTACTTC
TRBJ2-3 TRBD2 TRBV29-1 - CSVELAGGTDTQYF TGCAGCGTTGAACTAGCGGGCGGCACAGATACGCAGTATTTT
TRBJ2-2 TRBD2 TRBV11-2 once CASSEPGLALLTGELFF TGTGCCAGCAGCGAACCGGGACTAGCATTATTAACCGGGGAGCTGTTTTTT
TRBJ2-3 TRBD1 TRBV18 - CASSPGTGLDTQYF TGTGCCAGCTCACCCGGGACAGGGTTGGATACGCAGTATTTT
TRBJ2-2 - TRBV6-5 - CASNEGPNTGELFF TGTGCCAGCAACGAGGGTCCGAACACCGGGGAGCTGTTTTTT
TRBJ1-1 - TRBV6-1 - CASSTGGLSTEAFF TGTGCCAGCAGCACGGGGGGGCTGAGCACTGAAGCTTTCTTT
TRBJ2-7 TRBD2 TRBV5-4 - CASTPRGGTSGSYEQYF TGTGCCAGCACCCCCCGTGGGGGGACTAGCGGGTCCTACGAGCAGTACTTC
TRBJ1-2 TRBD1 TRBV29-1 - CSVGTGGRVDGYTF TGCAGCGTCGGGACAGGGGGGAGGGTGGATGGCTACACCTTC
TRBJ2-3 TRBD2 TRBV7-2 - CASSVSGGGTDTQYF TGTGCCAGCAGCGTTAGCGGGGGGGGGACAGATACGCAGTATTTT
TRBJ2-3 TRBD1 TRBV23-1 few CASSPQDRENTQYF TGCGCCAGCAGTCCCCAGGACAGGGAAAATACGCAGTATTTT
TRBJ2-2 - TRBV3-1/TRBV3-2 - CASSQGQRRTGELFF TGTGCCAGCAGCCAAGGGCAAAGGAGGACCGGGGAGCTGTTTTTT
TRBJ2-2 TRBD1 TRBV5-6 - CASSETGFGELFF TGTGCCAGCAGCGAGACAGGGTTTGGGGAGCTGTTTTTT
TRBJ1-5 - TRBV5-5 once CASSWTLVGGVNQPQHF TGTGCCAGCAGCTGGACCCTCGTTGGGGGGGTGAATCAGCCCCAGCATTTT
TRBJ2-7 TRBD2 TRBV9 few CASSVGAGGPGYEQYF TGTGCCAGCAGCGTAGGGGCGGGAGGGCCCGGGTACGAGCAGTACTTC
TRBJ2-1 - TRBV7-2 - CASSLGNYNEQFF TGTGCCAGCAGCCTCGGGAACTACAATGAGCAGTTCTTC
TRBJ1-2 - TRBV5-4 - CASSLARGSGYTF TGTGCCAGCAGCTTGGCTCGGGGGTCTGGCTACACCTTC
TRBJ2-5 - TRBV7-2 - CASSYLVEETQYF TGTGCCAGCAGCTATCTAGTGGAGGAGACCCAGTACTTC
TRBJ1-1 - TRBV10-3 - CAISERSGVTEAFF TGTGCCATCAGTGAGAGATCAGGGGTCACTGAAGCTTTCTTT
TRBJ2-1 - TRBV28 - CASSFTSTHSYNEQFF TGTGCCAGCAGTTTTACGTCCACACACTCCTACAATGAGCAGTTCTTC
TRBJ1-5 - TRBV19 - CASSRGFYNQPQHF TGTGCCAGTAGTCGGGGGTTTTATAATCAGCCCCAGCATTTT
TRBJ2-3 - TRBV11-2 - CASSAFEGLSTDTQYF TGTGCCAGTTCCGCCTTTGAGGGACTTAGCACAGATACGCAGTATTTT
TRBJ1-6 - TRBV10-2 few CASVRDSYNSPLHF TGCGCCAGCGTCCGGGACTCCTATAATTCACCCCTCCACTTT
TRBJ2-7 - TRBV7-2 - CASSLVGKGTYEQYF TGTGCCAGCAGCTTAGTCGGTAAGGGGACCTACGAGCAGTACTTC
TRBJ1-2 TRBD1 TRBV7-9 - CASSLEGASYGYTF TGTGCCAGCAGCTTAGAGGGGGCTAGCTATGGCTACACCTTC
TRBJ1-5 - TRBV28 - CASSLLQGQPQHF TGTGCCAGCAGTTTACTACAGGGTCAGCCCCAGCATTTT
TRBJ2-2 TRBD2 TRBV19 - CASSMGLAGDIYNTGELFF TGTGCCAGTAGTATGGGACTAGCGGGAGACATTTATAACACCGGGGAGCTGTTTTTT
TRBJ2-2 - TRBV10-3 - CAISEFEEGTGELFF TGTGCCATCAGTGAGTTTGAGGAAGGCACCGGGGAGCTGTTTTTT
TRBJ2-7 - TRBV3-1/TRBV3-2 - CASSLTSSHEQYF TGTGCCAGCAGCCTTACTAGCTCCCACGAGCAGTACTTC
TRBJ2-2 - TRBV2 once CASSALTGGELFF TGTGCCAGCAGTGCCCTGACTGGCGGGGAGCTGTTTTTT
TRBJ2-1 TRBD2 TRBV2 - CASSGNPGLDLF TGTGCCAGCAGTGGAAACCCGGGACTAGACCTCTTC
TRBJ1-1 - TRBV7-3 - CASSLNPGDTEAFF TGTGCCAGCAGCTTAAATCCAGGGGATACTGAAGCTTTCTTT
TRBJ1-2 TRBD1 TRBV6-5 - CASSYPGQGSYGYTF TGTGCCAGCAGTTATCCGGGACAGGGGTCCTATGGCTACACCTTC
TRBJ2-4 TRBD2 TRBV5-4 - CASSAGGMTKNIQYF TGTGCCAGCTCGGCGGGAGGCATGACCAAAAACATTCAGTACTTC
TRBJ2-2 - TRBV5-1 - CASSTLTGNTGELFF TGCGCCAGCAGCACCCTAACAGGGAACACCGGGGAGCTGTTTTTT
TRBJ1-4 - TRBV4-3 - CASSAYRASGEKLFF TGCGCCAGCAGCGCTTACAGGGCATCGGGTGAAAAACTGTTTTTT
TRBJ2-3 TRBD2 TRBV10-3 - CATRRGGTDTQYF TGTGCCACCAGGCGGGGGGGCACAGATACGCAGTATTTT
TRBJ2-5 - TRBV27 once CASSPRRKETQYF TGTGCCAGCAGCCCGAGGAGAAAGGAGACCCAGTACTTC
TRBJ2-7 TRBD1 TRBV6-5 - CASSWDRLTYEQYF TGTGCCAGCAGTTGGGACAGGTTAACCTACGAGCAGTACTTC
TRBJ2-1 TRBD2 TRBV18 - CASSRQGGRDGYNEQFF TGTGCCAGCTCACGTCAAGGCGGGAGGGATGGATACAATGAGCAGTTCTTC
TRBJ2-1 TRBD1 TRBV18 once CASSTGTGGYYLDNEQFF TGTGCCAGCTCAACCGGGACAGGGGGCTACTACCTTGACAATGAGCAGTTCTTC
TRBJ2-1 - TRBV20-1 - CSASRVSYNEQFF TGCAGTGCTAGTCGGGTAAGCTACAATGAGCAGTTCTTC
TRBJ1-5 - TRBV10-2 - CASSDRDINQPQHF TGCGCCAGCAGTGACCGGGACATAAATCAGCCCCAGCATTTT
TRBJ1-3 - TRBV9 - CASSPLLRGAAVDLSGNTIYF TGTGCCAGCAGCCCCTTATTACGTGGGGCGGCAGTTGACCTCTCTGGAAACACCATATATTTT
TRBJ2-2 - TRBV19 - CASSIDLQITGELFF TGTGCCAGTAGTATAGATTTGCAGATCACCGGGGAGCTGTTTTTT
TRBJ2-7 - TRBV11-2 - CASSFPGEQYF TGTGCCAGCAGCTTCCCCGGGGAGCAGTACTTC
TRBJ2-5 - TRBV3-1/TRBV3-2 - CASSPNGLGGETQYF TGTGCCAGCAGCCCAAACGGACTGGGGGGAGAGACCCAGTACTTC
TRBJ2-7 - TRBV19 - CASSIGARGSYEQYF TGTGCCAGTAGTATAGGGGCACGGGGGTCCTACGAGCAGTACTTC
TRBJ1-4 - TRBV6-5 - CASSLFTEGRNEKLFF TGTGCCAGCAGTTTGTTTACAGAGGGTCGGAATGAAAAACTGTTTTTT
TRBJ2-5 - TRBV11-2 - CASSARRGEETQYF TGTGCCAGCAGCGCTCGGAGGGGAGAAGAGACCCAGTACTTC
TRBJ2-5 - TRBV2 - CASSDGLALYQETQYF TGTGCCAGCAGTGACGGGCTAGCGCTATACCAAGAGACCCAGTACTTC
TRBJ2-7 - TRBV19 - CASSPARLGGYEQYF TGTGCCAGTAGTCCGGCGCGGTTGGGGGGCTACGAGCAGTACTTC
TRBJ1-3 - TRBV28 once CASSFSGAGNTIYF TGTGCCAGCAGTTTTTCAGGGGCGGGAAACACCATATATTTT
TRBJ2-7 TRBD1 TRBV28 - CASTLTGTALDYEQYF TGTGCCAGCACCTTAACCGGGACAGCCTTAGACTACGAGCAGTACTTC